A single sample gave rise to the 20 T cell receptor beta chains below, sequenced in a study of CD8+ T cells in alopecia areata. It was cDNA, reverse transcribed from extracted RNA, that served as the sequencing template. The assay was immunoSEQ multiplex PCR, and TCRdb's table has in-frame clones only and misses some. The profile shows about 270,000 clones, 60% of them singletons. Treatment specified: oral pan-JAK inhibitor, 5-10 mg twice daily. The sequences come from CD4+ T cells sorted from blood, collected at approximately week 51, from a patient treated with tofacitinib. All receptors come from a human donor with alopecia areata.

This clone was counted a few times. V usage is TRBV19 and J usage is TRBJ2-1, with 8 bases fitting TRBD2. V trimming: 5 bases; J trimming: 3 bases; junction bases outside the gene matches: 3. The CDR3 consists of 14 residues. Germline loops: CDR1 LNHDA, CDR2 SQIVND (reference sequence). The CDR3 coding sequence is TGTGCCAGTAGTTCAGCGGGGGACTACAATGAGCAGTTCTTC. It translates to CASSSAGDYNEQFF.

The chain couples TRBV18 to TRBJ2-2, with D unresolved. V lost 5 bases and J lost 5, with 6 bases in between. This CDR3 has 12 amino acids. In germline, CDR1 is KGHSH, CDR2 LQKENI. CDR3 region: CASSSDTGELFF. CDR3 nucleotide sequence: TGTGCCAGCTCATCAGATACCGGGGAGCTGTTTTTT.

In this sample, this clone turned up a few times. This chain joins TRBV29-1 and TRBJ2-3, with 8 bases identical to TRBD1. CDR3 size: 12 residues. The germline V gene encodes CDR1 SQVTM and CDR2 ANQGSEA. With V trimmed by 6 bases and J by 6 bases, 5 bases remained unmatched. The CDR3 is CSVGDRIDTQYF. In nucleotides, the CDR3 is TGCAGCGTGGGGGACAGGATTGATACGCAGTATTTT.

The sample holds a few counts of this clone. The chain employs TRBV18 and TRBJ1-1; D may be TRBD1 (5 bases). Germline V CDR1 and CDR2: KGHSH, LQKENI. V lost 0 bases and J 3 bases, leaving 11 bases between the germline ends. This CDR3 is 15 amino acids long. The DNA of the CDR3 is TGTGCCAGCTCACCACCGTGGGGCGCGGACACTGAAGCTTTCTTT. Translating it yields CASSPPWGADTEAFF.

The J gene is TRBJ1-1, the V gene TRBV29-1; no clear D. CDR3 length: 13 residues. CDR1 and CDR2 (germline): SQVTM, ANQGSEA. Between the trimmed V and J ends, which lost 1 base and 5 bases, there was a span of 11 bases. CDR3 amino acids: CSVEANYGTEAFF. The CDR3 nucleotides read TGCAGCGTTGAAGCCAATTACGGGACTGAAGCTTTCTTT.

This clone was seen a single time. This chain joins TRBV4-2 and TRBJ2-7, with D possibly being TRBD1 (5 bases). Germline CDR1 and CDR2: LGHNA and YNFKEQ. This CDR3 spans 15 amino acids. The V end lost 1 base, the J end lost 6 bases, and 16 bases lay between the germline ends. The CDR3 here is CASSQAGPTRLEQYF. CDR3 coding DNA: TGTGCCAGCAGCCAAGCAGGGCCAACGAGGCTCGAGCAGTACTTC.

The chain links TRBV7-2 to TRBJ2-3; D is undetermined. This CDR3 is 16 amino acids long. CDR1 is SGHTA, CDR2 FQGNSA, per germline. Trimming pared 2 bases from V and 1 base from J, leaving 13 bases between. The CDR3, as DNA: TGTGCCAGCAGCTTAAATCCCGCCACGCGCACAGATACGCAGTATTTT. The encoded protein is CASSLNPATRTDTQYF.

V and J are TRBV7-2 and TRBJ2-1; 8 bases fit TRBD1. CDR3 length equals 14 residues. The J segment lost 4 bases and the V segment lost 5 bases, leaving 4 bases of the junction unmatched. Germline V gene lookup returns CDR1 SGHTA and CDR2 FQGNSA. This CDR3 reads CASSPGGVYNEQFF. In DNA, the CDR3 is TGTGCCAGCAGCCCAGGGGGCGTATACAATGAGCAGTTCTTC.

This chain connects TRBV5-6 to TRBJ2-1; 8 bases are a match to TRBD1. V lost 3 bases, J lost 10 bases, and 12 bases stayed unmatched. CDR1 SGHDT and CDR2 YYEEEE come from the germline V gene. There are 15 residues in the CDR3. Here the CDR3 reads CASSSPGQVGGEQFF. The CDR3 DNA follows: TGTGCCAGCAGCTCGCCGGGACAGGTCGGGGGAGAGCAGTTCTTC.

This chain links TRBV29-1 with TRBJ1-2; no definite D call. Germline V gene lookup returns CDR1 SQVTM and CDR2 ANQGSEA. Trimming shortened V by 0 bases and J by 13 bases, and 12 bases separated the two germline ends. There are 11 residues in the CDR3. The CDR3 DNA reads as TGCAGCGTTGAAGATATTGGGGAGGCCACCTTC. Protein: CSVEDIGEATF. The full variable domain, its missing parts supplied by reference TRBV29-1 and TRBJ1-2, is SAVISQKPSRDICQRGTSLTIQCQVDSQVTMMFWYRQQPGQSLTLIATANQGSEATYESGFVIDKFPISRPNLTFSTLTVSNMSPEDSSIYLCSVEDIGEATFGSGTRLTVV.

This chain joins TRBV7-9 and TRBJ2-1; TRBD1 is a possible D gene (7 bases). Germline CDR1 SEHNR, CDR2 FQNEAQ (reference sequence). Trimming shortened V by 11 bases and J by 0 bases, and 14 bases separated the two germline ends. The CDR3 loop spans 14 amino acids. In nucleotides, the CDR3 is TGTGCCGTCAGGGGGGACAGCTCCTACAATGAGCAGTTCTTC. Protein sequence: CAVRGDSSYNEQFF.

The rearrangement joins TRBV2 to TRBJ1-6; D remains unclear. CDR1 and CDR2 (germline): SNHLY, FYNNEI. Trimming pared 6 bases from V and 8 bases from J, leaving 11 bases between. CDR3 length: 13 amino acids. CDR3 DNA: TGTGCCAGCAGGGCCGAGAGGGATTCACCCCTCCACTTT. Translation: CASRAERDSPLHF.

A note on this clone: One end of the junction is discordant with germline, which a read error may explain. The chain employs TRBV4-1 and TRBJ1-1; D remains unclear. Germline CDR1 is MGHRA and CDR2 is YSYEKL. The CDR3 loop spans 15 amino acids. CDR3 DNA: TGCGCCAGCAGTCAAGATATGAACGGGAACACTGAAGCTTTCTTT. It encodes CASSQDMNGNTEAFF.

This chain links TRBV6-5 with TRBJ2-3, with unresolved D. From germline, CDR1 is MNHEY and CDR2 SVGAGI. The CDR3 extends over 16 amino acids. V dropped 4 bases and J dropped 4 bases, with 18 bases sitting between them. CDR3 sequence: CASSSLLIPGADTQYF. CDR3 nucleotides: TGTGCCAGCAGTTCCCTTTTAATACCGGGCGCAGATACGCAGTATTTT.

The V gene is TRBV6-6, the J gene TRBJ1-5; 8 bases agree with TRBD1. In germline, CDR1 is MNHNY, CDR2 SVGAGI (reference sequence). The CDR3 is 15 amino acids. V dropped 6 bases and J dropped 6; count of bases not matched to a gene: 10. The CDR3, as DNA: TGTGCCAGCAGAGTTTGGACAGGGACTTTTCAGCCCCAGCATTTT. This sequence encodes CASRVWTGTFQPQHF.

The rearrangement uses TRBV9 and TRBJ1-5; unclear D gene. CDR1 is SGDLS, CDR2 YYNGEE, per germline. The CDR3 consists of 14 residues. Trimming removed 0 bases at V and 11 bases at J, with 15 bases between. Here the CDR3 reads CASSVAANGGAQHF. CDR3 DNA sequence: TGTGCCAGCAGCGTAGCGGCAAACGGCGGGGCCCAGCATTTT.

This clone was seen a few times. This chain links TRBV4-1 with TRBJ2-3, with 11 positions matching TRBD2. The V segment lost 3 bases and the J segment 2 bases; nucleotides outside the gene matches: 10. The CDR3 is 18 residues long. Germline V gene lookup returns CDR1 MGHRA and CDR2 YSYEKL. Written as DNA, the CDR3 is TGCGCCAGCAGCCATTATGCCGGGACTAGCGGTGCCACAGATACGCAGTATTTT. Translated: CASSHYAGTSGATDTQYF.

The chain couples TRBV30 to TRBJ2-7; 8 nucleotides agree with TRBD2. V lost 5 bases, J lost 4 bases, and 7 bases stayed unmatched. CDR3 length: 13 residues. The germline CDR1 and CDR2 sequences are GTSNPN and SVGIG (reference sequence). Here the CDR3 DNA reads TGTGCCTGGGCGATGAGACTAGCGTACGAGCAGTACTTC. Translating it yields CAWAMRLAYEQYF.

The genes are TRBV15 and TRBJ1-2; D possibly corresponds to TRBD1 (5 bases). Trimming removed 9 bases at V and 8 bases at J, with 19 bases between. The CDR3 is 13 residues long. CDR1 and CDR2 from the germline V gene are LNHNV and YYDKDF (reference sequence). CDR3: CATGAESWTGYTF. The CDR3 DNA reads TGTGCCACGGGCGCGGAGAGTTGGACAGGCTACACCTTC.

This clone was detected once. The chain employs TRBV25-1 and TRBJ1-3; D remains unclear. V lost 9 bases to trimming and J lost 2 bases, with 11 bases between them. In germline, CDR1 is MGHDK, CDR2 SYGVNS. This CDR3 has 13 residues. CDR3 protein: CASQVSAGNTIYF. In DNA, the CDR3 is TGTGCCAGTCAAGTCTCCGCTGGAAACACCATATATTTT.